These 12 T cell receptor beta chains were all obtained from the same sample, sequenced in a study of T cells in Graves' hyperthyroidism and ophthalmopathy. Amplified regions were TCR beta CDR3 sequences from RNA transcripts. HTBI primers drove first-round RT-PCR of the TCR CDR3. TCRdb ran MiXCR on the multiplex PCR reads and lists one entry per CDR3 protein. In the table there are under 40,000 distinct CDR3 sequences, about 50% of which are singletons. The material sequenced was blood. These receptors came from a woman aged 45-65 years with Graves' hyperthyroidism that later progressed to Graves' ophthalmopathy.

This clonotype was observed many times. V gene TRBV12-3 or TRBV12-4 combines with J gene TRBJ1-2; possible D gene TRBD1, 6 bases. There are 15 residues in the CDR3. The V end was cut by 0 bases, the J end by 4 bases, with 12 bases between. DNA for the CDR3: TGTGCCAGCAGTTTAGCCGGACAGTCACCCTATGGCTACACCTTC. Encoded protein: CASSLAGQSPYGYTF.

This clonotype was seen a few times. Since a much larger clone is just one base distant, this may be a read error. The gene calls are TRBV7-2 and TRBJ2-7; TRBD1 agrees at 7 bases. CDR1 is SGHTA, CDR2 FQGNSA, per germline. The CDR3 extends over 12 amino acids. This chain's CDR3 is CAGARGPYEQCF. DNA of the CDR3: TGTGCCGGCGCAAGGGGGCCCTACGAGCAGTGCTTC.

Worth noting for this clonotype: This CDR3 fails to terminate in the conserved phenylalanine or tryptophan, so it likely reflects a read error. J is TRBJ2-1 and V is TRBV5-1, with 9 bases aligning to TRBD1. Germline trimming cut 3 bases from V and 11 bases from J; bases unmatched to any gene: 12. The V gene's germline CDR1 is SGHRS and CDR2 YFSETQ. This CDR3 spans 15 amino acids. In DNA, the CDR3 is TGCGCCAGCAGCTGGTCCCGGACAGGGGTATATCAGCAGTTCGTC. It encodes CASSWSRTGVYQQFV.

J is TRBJ2-7 and V is TRBV6-5; 15 bases fit TRBD2. Germline loops: CDR1 MNHEY, CDR2 SVGAGI. This CDR3 is 17 amino acids long. The V gene end was trimmed by 7 bases and the J gene end by 1 base; junction bases not matched to a gene: 8. The DNA of the CDR3 is TGTGCCAGCACCAAAGGCGGGACTAGCGGGAGGTCCTACGAGCAGTACTTC. It specifies CASTKGGTSGRSYEQYF.

This clonotype has ten or more counts. The chain recombines TRBV19 with TRBJ1-5, with 9 positions matching TRBD1. The length of the CDR3 is 19 residues. Germline-derived CDR1 and CDR2 are LNHDA and SQIVND (reference sequence). V lost 3 bases to trimming and J lost 5 bases; unmatched junction nucleotides: 17. CDR3 in DNA: TGTGCCAGTAGTATCGGGCCCGGACAGGGGCTCTTTTTAGATCAGCCCCAGCATTTT. Protein: CASSIGPGQGLFLDQPQHF.

This chain links TRBV7-9 with TRBJ2-7; D is undetermined. Looked up from germline, CDR1 is SEHNR and CDR2 is FQNEAQ (reference sequence). Deletions cut 4 bases from V and 4 bases from J, with 17 bases between. This CDR3 is 15 amino acids long. As DNA, the CDR3 is TGTGCCAGCAGCTCCCCCCGAGGTAGTGGGTACGAGCAGTACTTC. Translated: CASSSPRGSGYEQYF.

The V call is TRBV7-9, the J call TRBJ2-5; 7 nucleotides agree with TRBD2. Trimming at V came to 5 bases and at J to 4 bases, leaving 7 bases not matched to a gene. This CDR3 spans 14 amino acids. Germline V lookup: CDR1 SEHNR, CDR2 FQNEAQ (reference sequence). CDR3: CASSASGGGETQYF. The CDR3 DNA reads TGTGCCAGCAGCGCGTCGGGAGGAGGAGAGACCCAGTACTTC.

The sample holds many counts of this clonotype. The J gene is TRBJ2-1, the V gene TRBV7-9; D is undetermined. The V and J ends lost 5 bases and 3 bases respectively, with 11 bases between them. Germline V gene data show CDR1 as SEHNR and CDR2 as FQNEAQ (reference sequence). This CDR3 is 14 amino acids long. CDR3 amino acids: CASSPESDYNEQFF. Here the CDR3 DNA reads TGTGCCAGCAGCCCCGAAAGTGACTACAATGAGCAGTTCTTC.

This clonotype was detected only a few times. The rearrangement joins TRBV7-9 to TRBJ1-3, with TRBD1 as a possible D gene (5 bases). CDR1 and CDR2 from the germline V gene are SEHNR and FQNEAQ (reference sequence). Trimming shortened V by 6 bases and J by 1 base, and 13 bases separated the two germline ends. This CDR3 has 15 amino acids. The DNA of the CDR3 is TGTGCCAGCAGTCGGGGGGTAACTTCTGGAAACACCATATATTTT. It is translated as CASSRGVTSGNTIYF.

In this sample, this clonotype turned up many times. A much larger clonotype is one base distant, so this may be a read error. The chain links TRBV7-2 to TRBJ2-1; D not resolved. CDR1 is SGHTA and CDR2 is FQGNSA in the germline V gene. CDR3 length: 14 amino acids. Trimming took 5 bases from V and 0 from J, leaving 8 bases between them. CDR3 in amino acids: CASSGRSSYNEQFF. In DNA, the CDR3 is TGTGCCAGCAGCGGCAGGTCCTCCTACAATGAGCAGTTCTTC.

The chain couples TRBV19 to TRBJ1-2; D might be TRBD1 (6 bases). Trimming stripped 3 bases from V and 8 bases from J, with 10 bases between. The CDR3 length is 12 residues. Germline assignment: CDR1 LNHDA and CDR2 SQIVND (reference sequence). Here the CDR3 reads CASSIGGRGYTF. CDR3 in DNA: TGTGCCAGTAGTATCGGGGGGCGCGGCTACACCTTC.

There are a few counts of this clonotype. This chain joins TRBV19 and TRBJ1-1; possible D gene TRBD1, 5 bases. This CDR3 is built from 14 residues. Trimming removed 3 bases at V and 4 bases at J, with 12 bases between. CDR1 LNHDA and CDR2 SQIVND come from the germline V gene (reference sequence). In DNA, the CDR3 is TGTGCCAGTAGTATGGGGTCGGGACGCACTGAAGCTTTCTTT. Its protein is CASSMGSGRTEAFF.